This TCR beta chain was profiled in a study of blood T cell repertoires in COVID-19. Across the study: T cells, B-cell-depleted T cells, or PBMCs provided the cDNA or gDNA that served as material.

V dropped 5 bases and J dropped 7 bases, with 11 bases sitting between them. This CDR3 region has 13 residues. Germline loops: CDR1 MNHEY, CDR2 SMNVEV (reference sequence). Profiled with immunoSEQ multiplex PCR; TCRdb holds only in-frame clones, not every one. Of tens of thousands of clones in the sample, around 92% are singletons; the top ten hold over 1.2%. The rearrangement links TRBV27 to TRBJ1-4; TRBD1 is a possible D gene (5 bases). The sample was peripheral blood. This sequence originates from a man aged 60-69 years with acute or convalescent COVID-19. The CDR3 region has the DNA TGTGCCAGCAGTAGGACAATCTCTGAAAAACTGTTTTTT. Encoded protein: CASSRTISEKLFF. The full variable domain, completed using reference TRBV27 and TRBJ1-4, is EAQVTQNPRYLITVTGKKLTVTCSQNMNHEYMSWYRQDPGLGLRQIYYSMNVEVTDKGDVPEGYKVSRKEKRNFPLILESPSPNQTSLYFCASSRTISEKLFFGSGTQLSVL.